These T cell receptor beta chains were read from a single sample in a study of T-cell memory formation after mild COVID-19. In TCRdb, the 5' RACE reads were re-called with MiXCR into one record per CDR3 protein. Counted here are fewer than 150,000 distinct CDR3 sequences, 5% to 6.5% occurring once; the ten biggest clones make up 2% to 2.5%. The specimen sequenced was PBMCs or a T cell subset sorted from them (not recorded which). The receptors shown here come from an adult woman who had mild COVID-19 (a few samples of this study predate the infection). Cell type and time point are not known. Each CDR3 is given with its conserved first and last residue. The D gene is left open where the match is weak. The size field is filled for only some rows; it gives once, few, many or a size class.

v_gene: TRBV20-1
j_gene: TRBJ1-1
abundance: few
d_gene: -
CDR3aa: CSVRSPGTEAFF
CDR3nt: TGCAGTGTTCGATCCCCGGGCACTGAAGCTTTCTTT

v_gene: TRBV4-2
j_gene: TRBJ2-7
abundance: many
d_gene: -
CDR3aa: CASSQDLAGGLSSGEQYF
CDR3nt: TGTGCCAGCAGCCAAGATCTCGCCGGGGGCCTTTCTTCGGGCGAGCAGTACTTC

v_gene: TRBV12-3/TRBV12-4
j_gene: TRBJ2-7
abundance: many
d_gene: -
CDR3aa: CASRGTLGQYF
CDR3nt: TGTGCCAGCAGAGGGACCCTGGGGCAGTACTTC

v_gene: TRBV4-3
j_gene: TRBJ1-1
abundance: many
d_gene: -
CDR3aa: CASSHGVGQRGTEAFF
CDR3nt: TGCGCCAGCAGCCATGGGGTAGGGCAACGGGGAACTGAAGCTTTCTTT

v_gene: TRBV29-1
j_gene: TRBJ1-1
abundance: many
d_gene: -
CDR3aa: CSVYGGNTEAFF
CDR3nt: TGCAGCGTCTACGGTGGGAACACTGAAGCTTTCTTT

v_gene: TRBV5-1
j_gene: TRBJ2-7
abundance: few
d_gene: TRBD1
CDR3aa: CASGQTHRGEQYF
CDR3nt: TGCGCCAGCGGCCAAACGCACAGGGGCGAGCAGTACTTC

v_gene: TRBV12-3/TRBV12-4
j_gene: TRBJ2-1
abundance: many
d_gene: TRBD2
CDR3aa: CASRSPGGSGNEQFF
CDR3nt: TGTGCCAGCAGGAGCCCGGGGGGGTCGGGGAATGAGCAGTTCTTC

v_gene: TRBV12-3/TRBV12-4
j_gene: TRBJ2-1
abundance: few
d_gene: -
CDR3aa: CASSLGGSGNNEQFF
CDR3nt: TGTGCCAGCAGCTTGGGTGGGAGTGGAAACAATGAGCAGTTCTTC

v_gene: TRBV10-3
j_gene: TRBJ1-1
abundance: few
d_gene: -
CDR3aa: CAISNGQNTEAFF
CDR3nt: TGTGCCATCAGCAACGGACAGAACACTGAAGCTTTCTTT

v_gene: TRBV5-1
j_gene: TRBJ2-7
abundance: -
d_gene: -
CDR3aa: CASSQDGNYEQYF
CDR3nt: TGCGCCAGCAGCCAAGACGGAAACTACGAGCAGTACTTC

v_gene: TRBV24-1
j_gene: TRBJ2-3
abundance: few
d_gene: -
CDR3aa: CATSDSTGPSTDTQYF
CDR3nt: TGTGCCACCAGTGATTCGACAGGACCGAGCACAGATACGCAGTATTTT

v_gene: TRBV18
j_gene: TRBJ2-2
abundance: many
d_gene: -
CDR3aa: CASSPVANTGELFF
CDR3nt: TGTGCCAGCTCACCTGTAGCGAACACCGGGGAGCTGTTTTTT

v_gene: TRBV15
j_gene: TRBJ1-6
abundance: few
d_gene: -
CDR3aa: CATSREVGGSEPLHF
CDR3nt: TGTGCCACCAGCAGAGAAGTTGGGGGATCGGAGCCCCTCCACTTT

v_gene: TRBV12-3/TRBV12-4
j_gene: TRBJ2-2
abundance: many
d_gene: TRBD1
CDR3aa: CASTRRRTGVIPANTGELFF
CDR3nt: TGTGCCAGCACCCGACGGCGGACAGGCGTAATCCCCGCGAACACCGGGGAGCTGTTTTTT

v_gene: TRBV5-1
j_gene: TRBJ2-3
abundance: many
d_gene: TRBD2
CDR3aa: CASSYSGGHRTDTQYF
CDR3nt: TGCGCCAGCAGCTATAGCGGGGGACACCGAACAGATACGCAGTATTTT

v_gene: TRBV5-1
j_gene: TRBJ2-1
abundance: many
d_gene: TRBD2
CDR3aa: CASSSDTSGGAYNEQFF
CDR3nt: TGCGCCAGCAGCTCTGACACTAGCGGGGGGGCATACAATGAGCAGTTCTTC

v_gene: TRBV12-3/TRBV12-4
j_gene: TRBJ2-1
abundance: -
d_gene: TRBD1
CDR3aa: CASSQWTGGLHEQFF
CDR3nt: TGTGCCAGCAGCCAATGGACAGGGGGCCTCCATGAGCAGTTCTTC

v_gene: TRBV20-1
j_gene: TRBJ2-1
abundance: many
d_gene: TRBD1
CDR3aa: CSAPRTGMRYNEQFF
CDR3nt: TGCAGTGCACCTAGGACAGGGATGAGGTACAATGAGCAGTTCTTC

v_gene: TRBV30
j_gene: TRBJ2-7
abundance: many
d_gene: TRBD2
CDR3aa: CAWSSPGLASYEQYF
CDR3nt: TGTGCCTGGAGTTCTCCGGGACTAGCGTCCTACGAGCAGTACTTC

v_gene: TRBV20-1
j_gene: TRBJ2-1
abundance: many
d_gene: TRBD2
CDR3aa: CSARDGTSGTNEQFF
CDR3nt: TGCAGTGCTAGAGATGGGACTAGCGGGACCAATGAGCAGTTCTTC

v_gene: TRBV18
j_gene: TRBJ2-7
abundance: many
d_gene: -
CDR3aa: CASSPNPGSNPYEQYF
CDR3nt: TGTGCCAGCTCACCTAACCCGGGATCCAATCCCTACGAGCAGTACTTC

v_gene: TRBV6-2/TRBV6-3
j_gene: TRBJ2-2
abundance: few
d_gene: -
CDR3aa: CASIKDRGTGELFF
CDR3nt: TGTGCCAGCATAAAGGACAGAGGCACCGGGGAGCTGTTTTTT

v_gene: TRBV6-5
j_gene: TRBJ1-2
abundance: few
d_gene: -
CDR3aa: CASRRWDYGYTF
CDR3nt: TGTGCCAGCCGCCGGTGGGACTATGGCTACACCTTC

v_gene: TRBV20-1
j_gene: TRBJ2-7
abundance: many
d_gene: -
CDR3aa: CSARVGTGGYEQYF
CDR3nt: TGCAGTGCTAGAGTAGGGACCGGAGGTTACGAGCAGTACTTC

v_gene: TRBV5-1
j_gene: TRBJ2-3
abundance: -
d_gene: TRBD2
CDR3aa: CASSIGGARTDTQYF
CDR3nt: TGCGCCAGCAGCATCGGGGGGGCTCGCACAGATACGCAGTATTTT

v_gene: TRBV7-3
j_gene: TRBJ2-3
abundance: many
d_gene: TRBD2
CDR3aa: CASSLRGRAGATDTQYF
CDR3nt: TGTGCCAGCAGCTTAAGGGGGAGAGCGGGAGCGACAGATACGCAGTATTTT

v_gene: TRBV9
j_gene: TRBJ2-1
abundance: few
d_gene: -
CDR3aa: CASSRDGTPFYEQFF
CDR3nt: TGTGCCAGCAGCAGAGACGGGACTCCTTTTTATGAGCAGTTCTTC

v_gene: TRBV11-3
j_gene: TRBJ1-2
abundance: few
d_gene: -
CDR3aa: CASSYKALYGYTF
CDR3nt: TGTGCCAGCAGCTACAAGGCCCTCTATGGCTACACCTTC

v_gene: TRBV11-3
j_gene: TRBJ2-1
abundance: many
d_gene: -
CDR3aa: CASSLESSSYNEQFF
CDR3nt: TGTGCCAGCAGCTTAGAAAGCAGTTCCTACAATGAGCAGTTCTTC

v_gene: TRBV4-1
j_gene: TRBJ2-3
abundance: few
d_gene: -
CDR3aa: CASSQVGPTTDTQYF
CDR3nt: TGCGCCAGCAGCCAAGTGGGGCCGACCACAGATACGCAGTATTTT

v_gene: TRBV3-1
j_gene: TRBJ2-1
abundance: few
d_gene: TRBD2
CDR3aa: CASSQAGREFF
CDR3nt: TGTGCCAGCAGCCAAGCGGGGAGGGAGTTCTTC

v_gene: TRBV18
j_gene: TRBJ1-3
abundance: few
d_gene: -
CDR3aa: CASSPGGPGNTIYF
CDR3nt: TGTGCCAGCTCGCCGGGCGGGCCTGGAAACACCATATATTTT

v_gene: TRBV4-1
j_gene: TRBJ2-7
abundance: -
d_gene: TRBD2
CDR3aa: CASSHHGTSADEQYF
CDR3nt: TGCGCCAGCAGCCATCACGGGACTAGCGCGGACGAGCAGTACTTC

v_gene: TRBV5-6
j_gene: TRBJ2-2
abundance: many
d_gene: -
CDR3aa: CASSWAGTGELFF
CDR3nt: TGTGCCAGCAGCTGGGCCGGCACCGGGGAGCTGTTTTTT

v_gene: TRBV5-1
j_gene: TRBJ2-2
abundance: -
d_gene: TRBD2
CDR3aa: CASSLTSGGDTGELFF
CDR3nt: TGCGCCAGCAGCTTGACTAGCGGGGGCGACACCGGGGAGCTGTTTTTT

v_gene: TRBV12-3/TRBV12-4
j_gene: TRBJ2-3
abundance: few
d_gene: -
CDR3aa: CASSLALFGTDTQYF
CDR3nt: TGTGCCAGCAGTTTAGCCCTCTTTGGAACAGATACGCAGTATTTT

v_gene: TRBV7-2
j_gene: TRBJ2-1
abundance: few
d_gene: TRBD2
CDR3aa: CASSTRLADSSYNEQFF
CDR3nt: TGTGCCAGCAGCACTCGACTAGCGGATTCCTCCTACAATGAGCAGTTCTTC

v_gene: TRBV18
j_gene: TRBJ2-1
abundance: -
d_gene: TRBD2
CDR3aa: CASSPTAGAMSEQFF
CDR3nt: TGTGCCAGCTCACCAACAGCGGGAGCCATGAGTGAGCAGTTCTTC

v_gene: TRBV12-3/TRBV12-4
j_gene: TRBJ1-2
abundance: -
d_gene: -
CDR3aa: CASSYLGQQGYTF
CDR3nt: TGTGCCAGCAGCTACTTAGGACAGCAAGGCTACACCTTC

v_gene: TRBV29-1
j_gene: TRBJ2-1
abundance: few
d_gene: TRBD1
CDR3aa: CSVSDRGKYNEQFF
CDR3nt: TGCAGCGTCTCTGACAGGGGGAAGTACAATGAGCAGTTCTTC

v_gene: TRBV3-1
j_gene: TRBJ2-1
abundance: few
d_gene: -
CDR3aa: CASSRRNNEQFF
CDR3nt: TGTGCCAGCTCCCGAAGAAACAATGAGCAGTTCTTC

v_gene: TRBV12-3/TRBV12-4
j_gene: TRBJ1-2
abundance: -
d_gene: -
CDR3aa: CASSLVNLYGYTF
CDR3nt: TGTGCCAGCAGTTTAGTTAACCTCTATGGCTACACCTTC

v_gene: TRBV5-1
j_gene: TRBJ2-1
abundance: -
d_gene: TRBD1
CDR3aa: CASSQTGERYNEQFF
CDR3nt: TGCGCCAGCAGTCAAACAGGGGAGAGATACAATGAGCAGTTCTTC

v_gene: TRBV18
j_gene: TRBJ2-7
abundance: many
d_gene: -
CDR3aa: CASSPRQGPYEQYF
CDR3nt: TGTGCCAGCTCACCACGTCAGGGACCCTACGAGCAGTACTTC

v_gene: TRBV3-1
j_gene: TRBJ2-7
abundance: few
d_gene: TRBD1
CDR3aa: CASSQGQWDRPYEQYF
CDR3nt: TGTGCCAGCAGCCAAGGCCAATGGGACAGACCCTACGAGCAGTACTTC

v_gene: TRBV7-3
j_gene: TRBJ2-3
abundance: many
d_gene: TRBD2
CDR3aa: CASSPAGGTTDTQYF
CDR3nt: TGTGCCAGCAGCCCAGCGGGAGGGACCACAGATACGCAGTATTTT

v_gene: TRBV20-1
j_gene: TRBJ1-1
abundance: few
d_gene: -
CDR3aa: CSARGDTEAFF
CDR3nt: TGCAGTGCTAGAGGGGACACTGAAGCTTTCTTT

v_gene: TRBV4-2
j_gene: TRBJ1-1
abundance: -
d_gene: -
CDR3aa: CASSQEGGGEAFF
CDR3nt: TGTGCCAGCAGCCAAGAGGGAGGGGGGGAAGCTTTCTTT

v_gene: TRBV7-2
j_gene: TRBJ1-2
abundance: few
d_gene: TRBD1
CDR3aa: CASSLGQTDYGYTF
CDR3nt: TGTGCCAGCAGCTTGGGACAGACGGACTATGGCTACACCTTC

v_gene: TRBV4-1
j_gene: TRBJ1-2
abundance: -
d_gene: -
CDR3aa: CSSSQDSVRNYGYTF
CDR3nt: TGCTCCAGCAGCCAAGATAGCGTCAGGAACTATGGCTACACCTTC

v_gene: TRBV20-1
j_gene: TRBJ2-3
abundance: many
d_gene: -
CDR3aa: CSARSLAQSDTQYF
CDR3nt: TGCAGTGCTAGAAGTCTAGCACAGTCAGATACGCAGTATTTT

v_gene: TRBV19
j_gene: TRBJ2-3
abundance: -
d_gene: -
CDR3aa: CASSPSSESDTQYF
CDR3nt: TGTGCCAGTAGTCCCAGCTCAGAGTCAGATACGCAGTATTTT

v_gene: TRBV5-1
j_gene: TRBJ2-1
abundance: many
d_gene: -
CDR3aa: CASSLVPLPAEQFF
CDR3nt: TGCGCCAGCAGCTTGGTACCCCTCCCGGCTGAGCAGTTCTTC

v_gene: TRBV4-1
j_gene: TRBJ2-7
abundance: -
d_gene: TRBD2
CDR3aa: CASSRGLAGYEQYF
CDR3nt: TGCGCCAGCAGCCGCGGACTAGCTGGCTACGAGCAGTACTTC

v_gene: TRBV5-1
j_gene: TRBJ2-5
abundance: many
d_gene: -
CDR3aa: CASSLTRVQETQYF
CDR3nt: TGCGCCAGCAGCTTGACGAGGGTCCAAGAGACCCAGTACTTC

v_gene: TRBV5-5
j_gene: TRBJ1-1
abundance: medium-sized
d_gene: -
CDR3aa: CASSRPGRELDTEAFF
CDR3nt: TGTGCCAGCAGCCGGCCCGGCAGGGAGTTGGACACTGAAGCTTTCTTT